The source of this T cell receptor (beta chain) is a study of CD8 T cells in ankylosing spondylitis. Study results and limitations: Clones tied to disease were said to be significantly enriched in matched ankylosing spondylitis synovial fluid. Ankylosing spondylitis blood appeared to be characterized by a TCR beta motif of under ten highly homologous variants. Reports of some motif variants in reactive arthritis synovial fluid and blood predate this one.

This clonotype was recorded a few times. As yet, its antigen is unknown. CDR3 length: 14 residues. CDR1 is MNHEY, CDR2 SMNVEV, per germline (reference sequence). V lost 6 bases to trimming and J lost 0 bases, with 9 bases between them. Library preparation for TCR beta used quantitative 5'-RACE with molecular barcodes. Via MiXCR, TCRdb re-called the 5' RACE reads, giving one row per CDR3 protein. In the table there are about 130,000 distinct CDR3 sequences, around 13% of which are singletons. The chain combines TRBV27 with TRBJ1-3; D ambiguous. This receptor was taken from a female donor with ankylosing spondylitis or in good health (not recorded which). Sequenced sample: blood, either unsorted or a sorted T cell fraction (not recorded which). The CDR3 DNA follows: TGTGCCAGCAGCCTTACAGTCTCTGGAAACACCATATATTTT. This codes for CASSLTVSGNTIYF.